This T cell receptor (beta chain) stems from a study of T cell repertoires in ileal Crohn's disease. Study observations and caveats: Mucosal expansions were suggested to be mainly CD8 T cells. Endoscopic recurrence occurred in every patient whose clonality exceeded 26.8%.

Concerning this clone itself: Its antigen is still unknown.

The length of the CDR3 is 21 residues. V shed 4 bases and J 2 bases; nucleotides not matched to a gene: 25. Germline loops: CDR1 WNHNN, CDR2 SYGVQD (reference sequence). The data were produced by immunoSEQ multiplex PCR, yet TCRdb's version contains in-frame clones alone and is incomplete. Among about 6,500 clones listed, 60% to 75% were seen once. This receptor was obtained from an adult with Crohn's disease. Sequencing was carried out using ileal tissue. This rearrangement joins TRBV10-1 to TRBJ2-7, with 8 nucleotides matching TRBD2. In nucleotides, the CDR3 is TGCGCCAGCAGTGGGCCAAACTTATACGCCCAGCGGGGGCCGAGGACCTACGAGCAGTACTTC. Its translation: CASSGPNLYAQRGPRTYEQYF.